Listed here are 18 T cell receptor beta chains from one sample, sequenced in a study of T cell responses to AZD1222 COVID-19 vaccine. The method was immunoSEQ multiplex PCR; TCRdb's version includes in-frame clones alone and lacks a portion of them. The sample contains 65,000 to 70,000 clones, roughly 80% of which appear only once. Sequencing used peripheral blood, obtained 28 days after the second AZD1222 dose. These receptors came from an adult who received the AZD1222 COVID-19 vaccine.

This clone was counted between two and nine times. The rearrangement uses TRBV2 and TRBJ2-7; 10 nucleotides align to TRBD1. Per the germline V gene, CDR1 is SNHLY and CDR2 is FYNNEI. CDR3 size: 14 residues. J was trimmed by 6 bases and V by 5 bases; bases with no gene match: 7. This chain's CDR3 is CASSSPDRGIEQYF. CDR3 nucleotide sequence: TGTGCCAGCAGTTCCCCGGACAGGGGGATCGAGCAGTACTTC.

The rearrangement joins TRBV15 to TRBJ1-1; 7 bases agree with TRBD1. Trimming at V came to 4 bases and at J to 4 bases, leaving 9 bases not matched to a gene. The CDR3 spans 15 residues. Germline V gene lookup returns CDR1 LNHNV and CDR2 YYDKDF (reference sequence). CDR3 residues: CATSNPRGIITEAFF. Written as DNA, the CDR3 is TGTGCCACCAGCAACCCCAGGGGGATTATCACTGAAGCTTTCTTT. The complete variable domain, with remaining parts taken from reference TRBV15 and TRBJ1-1, reads DAMVIQNPRYQVTQFGKPVTLSCSQTLNHNVMYWYQQKSSQAPKLLFHYYDKDFNNEADTPDNFQSRRPNTSFCFLDIRSPGLGDTAMYLCATSNPRGIITEAFFGQGTRLTVV.

This clone was recorded only once. This chain uses TRBV5-8 with TRBJ1-4; no reliable D call. There are 10 residues in the CDR3. The V end lost 3 bases, the J end lost 6 bases, and 0 bases lay between the germline ends. Germline V lookup: CDR1 SGHTS, CDR2 YDEGEE. The CDR3: CASSYEKLFF. The CDR3 DNA reads as TGTGCCAGCAGCTATGAAAAACTGTTTTTT.

The chain is built from TRBV12-3 or TRBV12-4 and TRBJ2-3; D is unresolved. The CDR3 runs 13 residues. Trimming left V 4 bases short and J 1 base short, with 6 bases between. CDR3 DNA: TGTGCCAGCAGTTATGCCGGCACAGATACGCAGTATTTT. Encoded protein: CASSYAGTDTQYF.

The rearrangement uses TRBV7-2 and TRBJ2-3; 11 bases map to TRBD1. CDR3 length: 14 residues. Germline V gene sequence: CDR1 SGHTA, CDR2 FQGNSA. With V trimmed by 3 bases and J by 5 bases, 1 base remained unmatched. The CDR3 DNA sequence: TGTGCCAGCAGCTTTGGGACAGGGGGAGATACGCAGTATTTT. This translates into CASSFGTGGDTQYF. The full variable domain, rest sourced from reference TRBV7-2 and TRBJ2-3, is GAGVSQSPSNKVTEKGKDVELRCDPISGHTALYWYRQSLGQGLEFLIYFQGNSAPDKSGLPSDRFSAERTGGSVSTLTIQRTQQEDSAVYLCASSFGTGGDTQYFGPGTRLTVL.

This chain uses TRBV6-2 or TRBV6-3 with TRBJ1-5; TRBD1 agrees at 7 bases. The CDR3 covers 18 residues. J lost 11 bases, V lost 2 bases, and 21 bases had no gene match. Germline loops: CDR1 MNHEY, CDR2 SVGEGT. The CDR3 bases are TGTGCCAGCAGTTACGTAAGCCCCGGGACAGACCTTTTTCAAGCCCAGCATTTT. Translation gives CASSYVSPGTDLFQAQHF.

The V call is TRBV20-1, the J call TRBJ1-1; D unresolved. V lost 2 bases and J 7 bases, leaving 8 bases between the germline ends. The CDR3 is 11 amino acids. CDR1 and CDR2 from the germline V gene are DFQATT and SNEGSKA (reference sequence). The CDR3 nucleotides are TGCAGTGCTAGATGGACCCTTGAAGCTTTCTTT. As protein: CSARWTLEAFF.

V is TRBV11-2 and J is TRBJ2-7; D not certain. Trimming pared 2 bases from V and 5 bases from J, leaving 4 bases between. Germline V gene sequence: CDR1 SGHAT, CDR2 FQNNGV. The length of the CDR3 is 11 residues. For the CDR3, the DNA is TGTGCCAGCAGCTTAATACACGAGCAGTACTTC. Its translation is CASSLIHEQYF.

This chain connects TRBV7-6 to TRBJ2-7, with 10 bases lining up with TRBD1. V lost 5 bases to trimming and J lost 2 bases; unmatched junction nucleotides: 6. The germline gives CDR1 SGHVS, CDR2 FNYEAQ. This CDR3 has 15 amino acids. Here the CDR3 reads CASSLGTGEAYEQYF. The CDR3 DNA reads as TGTGCCAGCAGCCTTGGGACAGGGGAGGCCTACGAGCAGTACTTC.

CDR3 in DNA: TGTGCCAGCAGCCAAACATTAACCTCTTCATATGGCTACACCTTC. This sequence encodes CASSQTLTSSYGYTF. This sequence joins TRBV3-1 (or the pseudogene TRBV3-2) and TRBJ1-2; no firm D call. The germline CDR1 and CDR2 sequences are LGHDT and YNNKEL (reference sequence). The CDR3 contains 15 residues. V gave up 2 bases and J gave up 5 bases, with 15 bases separating them.

This chain joins TRBV19 and TRBJ1-4, with 9 bases aligning to TRBD1. Germline assignment: CDR1 LNHDA and CDR2 SQIVND (reference sequence). CDR3 length: 14 amino acids. Trimming cost V 6 bases and J 4 bases; bases outside gene matches: 3. In DNA, the CDR3 is TGTGCCAGTAGGGACAGGGGTCGTAATGAAAAACTGTTTTTT. Amino acid sequence: CASRDRGRNEKLFF.

This clone occurred once. This sequence joins TRBV18 and TRBJ1-5; unclear D gene. The V and J ends lost 1 base and 3 bases respectively, with 13 bases between them. Germline assignment: CDR1 KGHSH and CDR2 LQKENI. This CDR3 contains 16 residues. CDR3 amino acids: CASSPQAGVSNQPQHF. The CDR3 region has the DNA TGTGCCAGCTCACCACAGGCCGGGGTTTCCAATCAGCCCCAGCATTTT.

V usage is TRBV7-2 and J usage is TRBJ1-5; D might be TRBD1 (5 bases). The CDR3 consists of 16 residues. Germline V lookup: CDR1 SGHTA, CDR2 FQGNSA. The V end lost 4 bases, the J end lost 0 bases, and 13 bases lay between the germline ends. DNA of the CDR3: TGTGCCAGCAGCTCAAGGACGGGGGATAGCAATCAGCCCCAGCATTTT. It encodes CASSSRTGDSNQPQHF.

The V gene is TRBV19, the J gene TRBJ2-7; D gene unclear. The CDR3 spans 15 residues. The V end was cut by 4 bases, the J end by 0 bases, with 13 bases between. Germline-derived CDR1 and CDR2 are LNHDA and SQIVND (reference sequence). The CDR3 sequence: CASSSAWGASYEQYF. The CDR3 nucleotides are TGTGCCAGTAGTAGCGCGTGGGGTGCCTCCTACGAGCAGTACTTC.

This clone turned up a few times. The chain couples TRBV7-9 to TRBJ1-3; D is unresolved. The CDR3 has 14 residues. Trimming shortened V by 5 bases and J by 4 bases, and 12 bases separated the two germline ends. Looked up from germline, CDR1 is SEHNR and CDR2 is FQNEAQ (reference sequence). The DNA for the CDR3 is TGTGCCAGCAGCCCGCAAGGGATGGGAAACACCATATATTTT. Its translation is CASSPQGMGNTIYF.

This chain joins TRBV4-2 and TRBJ2-1; D might be TRBD1 or TRBD2, each matching 6 bases. The CDR3 covers 14 residues. Trimming cost V 4 bases and J 7 bases, with 14 bases left between them. From germline, CDR1 is LGHNA and CDR2 YNFKEQ. DNA for the CDR3: TGTGCCAGCAGCCTCGACACGGGGGCTAATGAGCAGTTCTTC. It encodes CASSLDTGANEQFF.

V usage is TRBV3-1 (or the pseudogene TRBV3-2) and J usage is TRBJ2-2; D gene unclear. CDR1 and CDR2 from the germline V gene are LGHDT and YNNKEL (reference sequence). The CDR3 has 11 amino acids. The V gene lost 5 bases and the J gene lost 3 bases, with 1 base spanning the gap. CDR3 nucleotide sequence: TGTGCCAGCAGCTACACCGGGGAGCTGTTTTTT. This sequence encodes CASSYTGELFF.

The rearrangement links TRBV25-1 to TRBJ2-7, with 7 bases that match TRBD1. Germline CDR1 and CDR2: MGHDK and SYGVNS. The CDR3 is 13 residues long. After removal of 10 bases from V and 0 bases from J, the junction contained 6 bases not matched to a gene. For the CDR3, the DNA is TGTGCCACCTATGGGGACAGCTCCTACGAGCAGTACTTC. Protein sequence: CATYGDSSYEQYF.